These 21 T cell receptor beta chains share one sample of origin, sequenced in a study of beta chain features in type 1 diabetes. Broader study findings: Type 1 diabetes patients had moderately but significantly shorter TCRB CDR3s in all four CD4+ subsets.

What these receptors recognize is not known. Of the isolated RNA, all was reverse transcribed, and so the sequenced material was expressed TCRB transcripts. Using immunoSEQ multiplex PCR, the repertoire was profiled, and TCRdb retains in-frame clones only, with some absent. The table includes about 240,000 clones, more than 11% detected once. Sequencing was carried out using naive CD4+ T cells from blood. Receptor source: a man in his thirties or forties with type 1 diabetes.

This clone was counted a few times. The sample contains more than one DNA sequence encoding this CDR3. The rearrangement joins TRBV9 to TRBJ2-2; 10 nucleotides align to TRBD1. This CDR3 has 14 residues. Germline CDR1 and CDR2: SGDLS and YYNGEE. With 2 bases clipped from V and 5 bases from J, the junction kept 0 bases outside the gene matches. The CDR3 DNA reads as TGTGCCAGCAGCGTGGGACAGGGGACCGGGGAGCTGTTTTTT. Its protein is CASSVGQGTGELFF.

The chain combines TRBV5-1 with TRBJ2-6, with D perhaps matching TRBD1 (5 bases). Between the trimmed V and J ends, which lost 6 bases and 2 bases, there was a span of 18 bases. Germline loops: CDR1 SGHRS, CDR2 YFSETQ. The CDR3 sequence is 17 residues long. Here the CDR3 DNA reads TGCGCCAGCACCCGGGCAGGGCGGCTTGCTGGGGCCAACGTCCTGACTTTC. The encoded protein is CASTRAGRLAGANVLTF.

The chain uses TRBV6-6 and TRBJ1-5; D gene uncertain. V was clipped by 2 bases and J by 4 bases, with 6 bases between them. Germline V gene data show CDR1 as MNHNY and CDR2 as SVGAGI (reference sequence). The CDR3 is 13 residues long. CDR3 residues: CASSYAENQPQHF. DNA for the CDR3: TGTGCCAGCAGTTACGCCGAGAATCAGCCCCAGCATTTT.

This clone was detected only a few times. The chain links TRBV11-2 to TRBJ2-1, with 13 positions matching TRBD2. Germline V CDR1 and CDR2: SGHAT, FQNNGV. CDR3 length: 15 amino acids. The trim removed 4 bases at V and 12 bases at J, leaving 9 bases unmatched. The CDR3 nucleotides read TGTGCCAGCAGCTATGGGACTAGCGGGGCCCTGGGGCAGTTCTTC. Translating gives CASSYGTSGALGQFF.

This sequence joins TRBV12-5 and TRBJ1-1; tentatively, D is TRBD1 (6 bases). There are 14 residues in the CDR3. CDR1 is LGHNT, CDR2 FRNRAP, per germline. Trimming left V 3 bases short and J 1 base short, with 9 bases between. The CDR3 loop reads CASGLGGSNTEAFF. CDR3 DNA: TGTGCTAGTGGTTTAGGGGGATCGAACACTGAAGCTTTCTTT.

This clone has a handful of counts. This sequence joins TRBV2 and TRBJ1-1, with D perhaps matching TRBD1 (6 bases). This CDR3 spans 14 amino acids. Trimming left V 7 bases short and J 5 bases short, with 17 bases between. Germline V gene lookup returns CDR1 SNHLY and CDR2 FYNNEI. The CDR3 sequence: CASTSDRGGTEAFF. As DNA, the CDR3 is TGTGCCAGCACGTCGGATAGGGGGGGAACTGAAGCTTTCTTT. Variable domain in full (rest from reference TRBV2 and TRBJ1-1): EPEVTQTPSHQVTQMGQEVILRCVPISNHLYFYWYRQILGQKVEFLVSFYNNEISEKSEIFDDQFSVERPDGSNFTLKIRSTKLEDSAMYFCASTSDRGGTEAFFGQGTRLTVV.

The rearrangement joins TRBV9 to TRBJ1-1; D not resolved. Trimming shortened V by 7 bases and J by 2 bases, and 6 bases separated the two germline ends. CDR1 and CDR2 (germline): SGDLS, YYNGEE. The CDR3 sequence is 11 residues long. The CDR3 nucleotides read TGTGCCAGCGGGAGAAACACTGAAGCTTTCTTT. Translation gives CASGRNTEAFF. The full variable domain, rest sourced from reference TRBV9 and TRBJ1-1, is DSGVTQTPKHLITATGQRVTLRCSPRSGDLSVYWYQQSLDQGLQFLIQYYNGEERAKGNILERFSAQQFPDLHSELNLSSLELGDSALYFCASGRNTEAFFGQGTRLTVV.

This clone was recorded a few times. The J gene is TRBJ1-1, the V gene TRBV7-9, with TRBD1 matching 7 bases. J gave up 1 base and V 5 bases, and 4 bases lay outside the gene matches. The CDR3 loop spans 14 amino acids. Germline V gene data show CDR1 as SEHNR and CDR2 as FQNEAQ (reference sequence). The CDR3 spells CASSRRDRNTEAFF. As DNA, the CDR3 is TGTGCCAGCAGCCGCCGGGACAGGAACACTGAAGCTTTCTTT. Complete variable domain (other parts from reference TRBV7-9 and TRBJ1-1): DTGVSQNPRHKITKRGQNVTFRCDPISEHNRLYWYRQTLGQGPEFLTYFQNEAQLEKSRLLSDRFSAERPKGSFSTLEIQRTEQGDSAMYLCASSRRDRNTEAFFGQGTRLTVV.

This rearrangement joins TRBV4-1 to TRBJ2-3; no firm D call. The germline V and J ends were trimmed by 1 base and 3 bases, with 14 bases remaining between them. The CDR3 sequence is 16 residues long. Looked up from germline, CDR1 is MGHRA and CDR2 is YSYEKL. CDR3 residues: CASSQAAADATDTQYF. In DNA, the CDR3 is TGCGCCAGCAGCCAAGCGGCGGCAGACGCGACAGATACGCAGTATTTT.

The rearrangement joins TRBV28 to TRBJ2-7, with 11 bases identical to TRBD2. V trimming: 6 bases; J trimming: 7 bases; junction bases outside the gene matches: 8. CDR3 length: 14 residues. Germline V gives CDR1 MDHEN, CDR2 SYDVKM. DNA for the CDR3: TGTGCCAGCAGGGAGACTAGCGGGGACTTGGAGCAGTACTTC. Translating gives CASRETSGDLEQYF.

The chain recombines TRBV7-2 with TRBJ2-5, with a possible D match to TRBD2 (5 bases). In germline, CDR1 is SGHTA, CDR2 FQGNSA. CDR3 size: 13 residues. Between the trimmed V and J ends, which lost 3 bases and 2 bases, there was a span of 7 bases. The CDR3 DNA is TGTGCCAGCAGCTTCGGGGTTCAAGAGACCCAGTACTTC. Translating it yields CASSFGVQETQYF.

This clone occurred a few times. CDR3 amino acids: CSFRGSGNTIYF. CDR3 nucleotides: TGCAGCTTCAGGGGTTCTGGAAACACCATATATTTT. The rearrangement links TRBV29-1 to TRBJ1-3, with a possible D match to TRBD1 (6 bases). Germline V gene sequence: CDR1 SQVTM, CDR2 ANQGSEA. The CDR3 is 12 amino acids. V was clipped by 8 bases and J by 1 base, with 9 bases between them. The entire variable domain, with the rest obtained from reference TRBV29-1 and TRBJ1-3, is as follows: SAVISQKPSRDICQRGTSLTIQCQVDSQVTMMFWYRQQPGQSLTLIATANQGSEATYESGFVIDKFPISRPNLTFSTLTVSNMSPEDSSIYLCSFRGSGNTIYFGEGSWLTVV.

The rearrangement links TRBV11-2 to TRBJ2-4; 7 nucleotides agree with TRBD1. The CDR3 is 16 residues long. Losses at the gene ends were 2 bases for V and 2 bases for J; bases not matched to a gene: 6. Germline V gene data show CDR1 as SGHAT and CDR2 as FQNNGV. CDR3 sequence: CASSLSRGKSKNIQYF. The CDR3 DNA follows: TGTGCCAGCAGCTTATCCAGGGGGAAGTCCAAAAACATTCAGTACTTC.

The chain combines TRBV13 with TRBJ2-5, with a tentative D call TRBD2 (5 bases). The CDR3 contains 14 residues. V was cut by 5 bases and J by 6 bases, with 16 bases left in between. From germline, CDR1 is PRHDT and CDR2 FYEKMQ (reference sequence). In DNA form, the CDR3 reads TGTGCCAGCAGCCCCCTGGGGAGTAGGAAGACCCAGTACTTC. It specifies CASSPLGSRKTQYF. Using reference TRBV13 and TRBJ2-5 for the parts outside the CDR3, the full variable domain is AAGVIQSPRHLIKEKRETATLKCYPIPRHDTVYWYQQGPGQDPQFLISFYEKMQSDKGSIPDRFSAQQFSDYHSELNMSSLELGDSALYFCASSPLGSRKTQYFGPGTRLLVL.

This clone was seen a few times. V gene TRBV5-1 combines with J gene TRBJ1-1; D possibly corresponds to TRBD1 (6 bases). Per the germline V gene, CDR1 is SGHRS and CDR2 is YFSETQ. The V end lost 5 bases, the J end lost 0 bases, and 17 bases lay between the germline ends. CDR3 length: 16 amino acids. The CDR3 loop reads CASSPAKGGMNTEAFF. In DNA form, the CDR3 reads TGCGCCAGCAGTCCCGCAAAGGGGGGGATGAACACTGAAGCTTTCTTT.

The sample holds many counts of this clone. The rearrangement links TRBV7-9 to TRBJ1-5; tentative D call: TRBD1 (6 bases). The germline V gene encodes CDR1 SEHNR and CDR2 FQNEAQ (reference sequence). There are 12 residues in the CDR3. V was clipped by 2 bases and J by 9 bases, with 8 bases between them. The CDR3 DNA is TGTGCCAGCAGCTTAAGGGGGAGGCCCCAGCATTTT. It yields the protein CASSLRGRPQHF. The full variable domain, rest sourced from reference TRBV7-9 and TRBJ1-5, is DTGVSQNPRHKITKRGQNVTFRCDPISEHNRLYWYRQTLGQGPEFLTYFQNEAQLEKSRLLSDRFSAERPKGSFSTLEIQRTEQGDSAMYLCASSLRGRPQHFGDGTRLSIL.

There are a few counts of this clone. The CDR3, as DNA: TGTGCCAGTAGAAACTATGGGAACACTGAAGCTTTCTTT. Translating it yields CASRNYGNTEAFF. The chain has TRBV19 and TRBJ1-1; no clear D. CDR1 LNHDA and CDR2 SQIVND come from the germline V gene (reference sequence). The CDR3 is 13 residues long. Trimming pared 6 bases from V and 1 base from J, leaving 9 bases between.

This clone was seen a few times. V usage is TRBV5-4 and J usage is TRBJ2-1; 9 bases agree with TRBD2. Losses at the gene ends were 4 bases for V and 4 bases for J; bases not matched to a gene: 9. CDR3 length: 16 residues. In germline, CDR1 is SGHNT, CDR2 YYREEE (reference sequence). Written as DNA, the CDR3 is TGTGCCAGCAGCCCGAGTGCGGGAGGGCTGTACAATGAGCAGTTCTTC. Protein: CASSPSAGGLYNEQFF. Based on the CDR3 plus reference TRBV5-4 and TRBJ2-1, the full variable domain is ETGVTQSPTHLIKTRGQQVTLRCSSQSGHNTVSWYQQALGQGPQFIFQYYREEENGRGNFPPRFSGLQFPNYSSELNVNALELDDSALYLCASSPSAGGLYNEQFFGPGTRLTVL.

This clone has only a few counts. The chain combines TRBV18 with TRBJ2-5; D is perhaps TRBD2 (6 bases). Germline values: CDR1 KGHSH, CDR2 LQKENI. V gave up 6 bases and J gave up 3 bases, with 14 bases separating them. The CDR3 runs to 14 residues. The CDR3 region is CASSPTGVKETQYF. CDR3 nucleotides: TGTGCCAGCTCCCCCACGGGGGTGAAAGAGACCCAGTACTTC.

V is TRBV5-4 and J is TRBJ2-2; a possible D gene is TRBD1 (5 bases). The CDR3 loop spans 15 amino acids. V was clipped by 7 bases and J by 2 bases, with 15 bases between them. The germline CDR1 and CDR2 sequences are SGHNT and YYREEE (reference sequence). CDR3 residues: CASYSVGLNTGELFF. CDR3 DNA sequence: TGTGCCAGCTACTCAGTGGGGCTTAACACCGGGGAGCTGTTTTTT.

The table lists this clone with a few counts. The chain combines TRBV5-1 with TRBJ2-3, with 8 bases matching TRBD2. The CDR3 extends over 15 amino acids. The junction had 5 bases not matched to a gene; V was cut back by 2 bases and J by 3 bases. Germline V gives CDR1 SGHRS, CDR2 YFSETQ. CDR3 nucleotide sequence: TGCGCCAGCAGCTTCTTGGGACTAGAAACAGATACGCAGTATTTT. Protein sequence: CASSFLGLETDTQYF.